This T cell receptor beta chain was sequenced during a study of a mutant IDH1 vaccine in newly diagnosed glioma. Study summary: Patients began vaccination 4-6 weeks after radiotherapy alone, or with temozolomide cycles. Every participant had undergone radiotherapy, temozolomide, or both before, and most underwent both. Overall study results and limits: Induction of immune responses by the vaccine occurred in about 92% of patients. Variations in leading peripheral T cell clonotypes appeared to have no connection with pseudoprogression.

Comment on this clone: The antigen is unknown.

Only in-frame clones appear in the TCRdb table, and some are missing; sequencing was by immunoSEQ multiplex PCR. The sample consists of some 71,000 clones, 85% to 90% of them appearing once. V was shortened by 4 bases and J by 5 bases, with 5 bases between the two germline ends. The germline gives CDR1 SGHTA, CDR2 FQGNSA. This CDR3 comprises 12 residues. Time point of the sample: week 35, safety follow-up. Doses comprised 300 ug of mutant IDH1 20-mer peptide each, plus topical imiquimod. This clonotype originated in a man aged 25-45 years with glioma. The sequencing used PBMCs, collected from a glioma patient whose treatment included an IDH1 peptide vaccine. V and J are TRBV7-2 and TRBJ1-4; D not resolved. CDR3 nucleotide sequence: TGTGCCAGCAGCTCTACAAATGAAAAACTGTTTTTT. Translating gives CASSSTNEKLFF.